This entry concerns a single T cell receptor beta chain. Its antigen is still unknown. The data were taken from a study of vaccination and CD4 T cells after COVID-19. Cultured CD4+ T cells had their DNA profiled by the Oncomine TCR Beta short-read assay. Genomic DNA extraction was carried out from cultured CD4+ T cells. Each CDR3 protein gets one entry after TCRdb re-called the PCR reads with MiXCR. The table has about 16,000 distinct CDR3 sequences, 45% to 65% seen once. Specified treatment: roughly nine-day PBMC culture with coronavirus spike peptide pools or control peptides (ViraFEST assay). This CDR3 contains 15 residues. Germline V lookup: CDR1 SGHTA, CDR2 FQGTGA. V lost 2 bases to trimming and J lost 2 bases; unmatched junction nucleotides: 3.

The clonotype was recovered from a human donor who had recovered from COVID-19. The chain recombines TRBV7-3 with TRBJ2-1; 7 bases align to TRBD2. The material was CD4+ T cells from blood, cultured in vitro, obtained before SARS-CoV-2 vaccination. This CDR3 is CASSLGGSTYNEQFF. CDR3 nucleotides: TGTGCCAGCAGCTTAGGCGGGAGTACCTACAATGAGCAGTTCTTC.